These 14 T cell receptor beta chains originate from one sample sequenced in a study of OX40 agonist ivuxolimab in advanced cancers. Clones were sequenced by immunoSEQ multiplex PCR, and TCRdb holds only the in-frame ones, with some missing. The table has roughly 70,000 clones, 86% seen once. Sample: CD4+ or CD8+ T cells sorted from blood, taken in a trial of the OX40 agonist ivuxolimab. These receptors were taken from an adult with an advanced solid tumor such as melanoma, head and neck, liver or kidney cancer.

The genes are TRBV5-4 and TRBJ2-1; tentatively, D is TRBD1 (6 bases). Germline values: CDR1 SGHNT, CDR2 YYREEE (reference sequence). The CDR3 loop spans 15 amino acids. The V gene lost 3 bases and the J gene lost 0 bases, with 10 bases spanning the gap. The chain's CDR3 is CASSWGTISYNEQFF. The CDR3 region has the DNA TGTGCCAGCAGCTGGGGGACAATCTCCTACAATGAGCAGTTCTTC.

This chain connects TRBV29-1 to TRBJ2-5; D gene unclear. Trimming removed 1 base at V and 3 bases at J, with 6 bases between. The CDR3 consists of 12 residues. The germline CDR1 and CDR2 sequences are SQVTM and ANQGSEA. This CDR3 is CSVEAQEETQYF. The CDR3 DNA reads as TGCAGCGTTGAAGCCCAAGAAGAGACCCAGTACTTC. The full variable domain, rest sourced from reference TRBV29-1 and TRBJ2-5, is SAVISQKPSRDICQRGTSLTIQCQVDSQVTMMFWYRQQPGQSLTLIATANQGSEATYESGFVIDKFPISRPNLTFSTLTVSNMSPEDSSIYLCSVEAQEETQYFGPGTRLLVL.

The sample holds a few counts of this clone. The genes are TRBV6-1 and TRBJ1-6; 8 bases are a match to TRBD1. The length of the CDR3 is 13 residues. Germline V gene sequence: CDR1 MNHNS, CDR2 SASEGT. V lost 10 bases and J lost 9; bases outside the gene matches: 8. CDR3 protein: CANGQGFGSPLHF. As DNA, the CDR3 is TGTGCCAACGGACAGGGTTTTGGTTCACCCCTCCACTTT.

This chain connects TRBV6-1 to TRBJ2-1; D is unresolved. V was trimmed by 6 bases and J by 5 bases, leaving 8 bases between them. Looked up from germline, CDR1 is MNHNS and CDR2 is SASEGT. This CDR3 is 12 amino acids long. The CDR3 loop is CASRPFHNEQFF. The DNA for the CDR3 is TGTGCCAGCAGACCTTTCCACAATGAGCAGTTCTTC.

This sequence joins TRBV18 and TRBJ2-7, with D perhaps TRBD1 (6 bases). Deletions cut 8 bases from V and 2 bases from J, with 22 bases between. CDR3 length: 16 amino acids. Per the germline V gene, CDR1 is KGHSH and CDR2 is LQKENI. The CDR3 DNA follows: TGTGCCAGCACAACCTCAACAGGGAAGGGTCCCTACGAGCAGTACTTC. Translation gives CASTTSTGKGPYEQYF.

The rearrangement joins TRBV27 to TRBJ1-1; no clear D gene. This CDR3 contains 13 residues. Germline CDR1 is MNHEY and CDR2 is SMNVEV (reference sequence). With 6 bases removed from V and 2 bases from J, the gap between germline ends came to 10 bases. CDR3: CASSLGLNTEAFF. In DNA form, the CDR3 reads TGTGCCAGCAGCCTCGGGCTAAACACTGAAGCTTTCTTT.

This clone appeared a few times. V gene TRBV2 combines with J gene TRBJ1-6; D remains unclear. Trimming left V 4 bases short and J 7 bases short, with 11 bases between. CDR1 and CDR2 (germline): SNHLY, FYNNEI. The CDR3 runs to 14 residues. The CDR3 nucleotides read TGTGCCAGCAGTGGGCAGGCGGGCAATTCACCCCTCCACTTT. Translation: CASSGQAGNSPLHF.

The chain carries TRBV7-9 and TRBJ1-1, with 8 bases fitting TRBD1. The CDR3 contains 13 residues. Losses at the gene ends were 6 bases for V and 7 bases for J; bases not matched to a gene: 7. The V gene's germline CDR1 is SEHNR and CDR2 FQNEAQ (reference sequence). CDR3 sequence reads: CASSSRGPDEAFF. As DNA, the CDR3 is TGTGCCAGCAGTAGCAGGGGGCCGGATGAAGCTTTCTTT.

This clone was recorded once. V is TRBV6-1 and J is TRBJ1-1; D is uncertain. V dropped 8 bases and J dropped 3 bases, with 4 bases sitting between them. The CDR3 loop spans 10 amino acids. The germline CDR1 and CDR2 sequences are MNHNS and SASEGT. The CDR3 sequence: CASRDTEAFF. DNA of the CDR3: TGTGCCAGCCGGGACACTGAAGCTTTCTTT.

The rearrangement uses TRBV30 and TRBJ1-6; no reliable D call. The CDR3 loop spans 13 amino acids. Trimming left V 3 bases short and J 5 bases short, with 8 bases between. Germline assignment: CDR1 GTSNPN and CDR2 SVGIG (reference sequence). The CDR3 loop is CAWRRSHNSPLHF. The CDR3 nucleotides read TGTGCCTGGAGGCGCAGCCATAATTCACCCCTCCACTTT. The full variable domain, rest sourced from reference TRBV30 and TRBJ1-6, is SQTIHQWPATLVQPVGSPLSLECTVEGTSNPNLYWYRQAAGRGLQLLFYSVGIGQISSEVPQNLSASRPQDRQFILSSKKLLLSDSGFYLCAWRRSHNSPLHFGNGTRLTVT.

This clone showed up just a few times. The chain employs TRBV5-1 and TRBJ1-1; 8 positions match TRBD1. Germline loops: CDR1 SGHRS, CDR2 YFSETQ. J lost 4 bases, V lost 2 bases, and 19 bases had no gene match. This CDR3 has 19 residues. CDR3 in amino acids: CASSFPRTGPVSGRTEAFF. In DNA, the CDR3 is TGCGCCAGCAGCTTCCCCAGGACAGGGCCAGTCTCCGGGCGCACTGAAGCTTTCTTT.

J is TRBJ1-6 and V is TRBV2, with D possibly TRBD1 on 5 matching bases. V was trimmed by 6 bases and J by 7 bases, leaving 10 bases between them. Germline CDR1 is SNHLY and CDR2 is FYNNEI. The CDR3 has 13 amino acids. The CDR3 coding sequence is TGTGCCAGCAGGCTCAGGGTAAATTCACCCCTCCACTTT. Its protein is CASRLRVNSPLHF. Supplemented by reference TRBV2 and TRBJ1-6, the full variable domain reads EPEVTQTPSHQVTQMGQEVILRCVPISNHLYFYWYRQILGQKVEFLVSFYNNEISEKSEIFDDQFSVERPDGSNFTLKIRSTKLEDSAMYFCASRLRVNSPLHFGNGTRLTVT.

The rearrangement joins TRBV13 to TRBJ1-1; D gene unclear. The V and J ends lost 4 bases and 3 bases respectively, with 15 bases between them. Germline V gives CDR1 PRHDT, CDR2 FYEKMQ (reference sequence). The CDR3 totals 15 residues. CDR3 sequence reads: CASSSPEGRDTEAFF. In DNA, the CDR3 is TGTGCCAGCAGCTCCCCGGAGGGTAGGGACACTGAAGCTTTCTTT.

This chain joins TRBV6-5 and TRBJ1-1; 10 bases are shared with TRBD1. The CDR3 length is 15 residues. Germline CDR1 and CDR2: MNHEY and SVGAGI. With V trimmed by 10 bases and J by 1 base, 9 bases remained unmatched. CDR3 in amino acids: CATRGTGAGNTEAFF. DNA for the CDR3: TGTGCCACTCGTGGGACAGGGGCCGGGAACACTGAAGCTTTCTTT.